These T cell receptor beta chains were read from a single sample in a study of OX40 agonist ivuxolimab in advanced cancers. TCRdb's copy holds only in-frame clones and misses some; the assay was immunoSEQ multiplex PCR. The sample has approximately 33,000 clones, 80% to 90% seen once. The source was CD4+ or CD8+ T cells sorted from blood, collected in a trial of the OX40 agonist ivuxolimab. These receptor sequences come from an adult with an advanced solid tumor such as melanoma, head and neck, liver or kidney cancer. CDR3s include the opening cysteine and the closing phenylalanine or tryptophan. A D gene is named only where the DNA matches it firmly. For some rows the clone size is stated as once, few or many, or as a class when expanded; others skip it.

d_gene: -; v_gene: TRBV7-9; abundance: -; j_gene: TRBJ1-5; CDR3nt: TGTGCCAGCAGCCCTAGCGGGGAGGGCCATCAGCCCCAGCATTTT; CDR3aa: CASSPSGEGHQPQHF
d_gene: TRBD2; v_gene: TRBV7-3; abundance: -; j_gene: TRBJ2-1; CDR3nt: TGTGCCAGCAGCCCGACTAGCGGGAGCTCCTATGAGCAGTTCTTC; CDR3aa: CASSPTSGSSYEQFF
d_gene: -; v_gene: TRBV19; abundance: -; j_gene: TRBJ2-7; CDR3nt: TGTGCCAGTAAAGGGGGAGGAACAGCGGGTTTGTACGAGCAGTACTTC; CDR3aa: CASKGGGTAGLYEQYF
d_gene: TRBD1; v_gene: TRBV2; abundance: -; j_gene: TRBJ1-5; CDR3nt: TGTGCCAGCAGGTTGGGACAGGGGGTCAATCAGCCCCAGCATTTT; CDR3aa: CASRLGQGVNQPQHF
d_gene: -; v_gene: TRBV30; abundance: -; j_gene: TRBJ1-1; CDR3nt: TGTGCCTGGAGAGACTACAAGAACACTGAAGCTTTCTTT; CDR3aa: CAWRDYKNTEAFF
d_gene: TRBD1; v_gene: TRBV2; abundance: -; j_gene: TRBJ2-7; CDR3nt: TGTGCCAGCAGTGACGGACAGGGGTGGGCCTACGAGCAGTACTTC; CDR3aa: CASSDGQGWAYEQYF
d_gene: -; v_gene: TRBV5-8; abundance: -; j_gene: TRBJ2-7; CDR3nt: TGTGCCAGCAGCTACGAGCAGTACTTC; CDR3aa: CASSYEQYF
d_gene: -; v_gene: TRBV7-9; abundance: -; j_gene: TRBJ1-5; CDR3nt: TGTGCCAGCAGCCATAGCCCGGGGGGGCCGGGTCAGCCCCAGCATTTT; CDR3aa: CASSHSPGGPGQPQHF
d_gene: -; v_gene: TRBV7-3; abundance: -; j_gene: TRBJ2-1; CDR3nt: TGTGCCAGCAGCTTTGGCTGGGGCTCCTACAATGAGCAGTTCTTC; CDR3aa: CASSFGWGSYNEQFF
d_gene: -; v_gene: TRBV5-1; abundance: -; j_gene: TRBJ2-5; CDR3nt: TGCGCCAGCAGCTTAGACCCCTCCACTCCAGACCCCCAAGAGACCCAGTACTTC; CDR3aa: CASSLDPSTPDPQETQYF
d_gene: -; v_gene: TRBV6-5; abundance: few; j_gene: TRBJ1-1; CDR3nt: TGTGCCAGCAGGGTCGGTATTGAAGCTTTCTTT; CDR3aa: CASRVGIEAFF
d_gene: -; v_gene: TRBV27; abundance: -; j_gene: TRBJ2-5; CDR3nt: TGTGCCAGCAGTTTATGGGTTGGGGAGACCCAGTACTTC; CDR3aa: CASSLWVGETQYF
d_gene: -; v_gene: TRBV28; abundance: -; j_gene: TRBJ2-7; CDR3nt: TGTGCCAGCAGGGATCAAGGTTCCGTCTACGAGCAGTACTTC; CDR3aa: CASRDQGSVYEQYF
d_gene: TRBD1; v_gene: TRBV4-3; abundance: -; j_gene: TRBJ1-4; CDR3nt: TGCGCCAGCAGCCAAGAGCTAGGGGAGGGGGCCTTAGAAAAACTGTTTTTT; CDR3aa: CASSQELGEGALEKLFF
d_gene: -; v_gene: TRBV28; abundance: -; j_gene: TRBJ2-2; CDR3nt: TGTGCCAGCAGTTTTTTGAACGGAGTACCCGGGGAGCTGTTTTTT; CDR3aa: CASSFLNGVPGELFF
d_gene: -; v_gene: TRBV28; abundance: once; j_gene: TRBJ2-1; CDR3nt: TGTGCCAGCAGCCCATCCCACGACAGACCTAATGAGCAGTTCTTC; CDR3aa: CASSPSHDRPNEQFF
d_gene: -; v_gene: TRBV6-5; abundance: -; j_gene: TRBJ2-5; CDR3nt: TGTGCCAGCAGTTTAGGCAAGACTCAAGAGACCCAGTACTTC; CDR3aa: CASSLGKTQETQYF
d_gene: -; v_gene: TRBV7-2; abundance: -; j_gene: TRBJ1-1; CDR3nt: TGTGCCAGCAGCTTTAACAGATTGAACACTGAAGCTTTCTTT; CDR3aa: CASSFNRLNTEAFF
d_gene: -; v_gene: TRBV4-2; abundance: few; j_gene: TRBJ2-2; CDR3nt: TGTGCCAGCAGGCAGACCCCTACCGGGGAGCTGTTTTTT; CDR3aa: CASRQTPTGELFF
d_gene: -; v_gene: TRBV7-9; abundance: -; j_gene: TRBJ2-1; CDR3nt: TGTGCCAGCAGCTTAGATTCCAGGAATGAGCAGTTCTTC; CDR3aa: CASSLDSRNEQFF
d_gene: -; v_gene: TRBV28; abundance: -; j_gene: TRBJ2-5; CDR3nt: TGTGCCAGCATCAACCCGGATCGGCAAGAGACCCAGTACTTC; CDR3aa: CASINPDRQETQYF
d_gene: -; v_gene: TRBV6-5; abundance: -; j_gene: TRBJ1-5; CDR3nt: TGTGCCAGCAGCTTACAGAGGGGTCAGCCCCAGCATTTT; CDR3aa: CASSLQRGQPQHF
d_gene: -; v_gene: TRBV7-9; abundance: -; j_gene: TRBJ2-1; CDR3nt: TGTGCCAGTTGTTGGGGGGACTACAATGAGCAGTTCTTC; CDR3aa: CASCWGDYNEQFF
d_gene: -; v_gene: TRBV4-2; abundance: -; j_gene: TRBJ1-2; CDR3nt: TGTGCCAGCAGCCAAGTTGACAGCTATGGCTACACCTTC; CDR3aa: CASSQVDSYGYTF
d_gene: TRBD1; v_gene: TRBV28; abundance: -; j_gene: TRBJ1-5; CDR3nt: TGTGCCAGCAGTCCGGACAGGGGTAATCAGCCCCAGCATTTT; CDR3aa: CASSPDRGNQPQHF
d_gene: TRBD1; v_gene: TRBV5-1; abundance: -; j_gene: TRBJ1-6; CDR3nt: TGCGCCAGCAGCGAACGAGGGGGCTTCCCTTCACCCCTCCACTTT; CDR3aa: CASSERGGFPSPLHF
d_gene: TRBD1; v_gene: TRBV27; abundance: -; j_gene: TRBJ1-2; CDR3nt: TGTGCCAGCAGCCACTACCCCGGGACAGGGGAACGGCGCTATGGCTACACCTTC; CDR3aa: CASSHYPGTGERRYGYTF
d_gene: -; v_gene: TRBV6-4; abundance: few; j_gene: TRBJ2-3; CDR3nt: TGTGCCAGCAGTGACTCGATGGGGGGAACAGATACGCAGTATTTT; CDR3aa: CASSDSMGGTDTQYF
d_gene: -; v_gene: TRBV4-1; abundance: medium-sized; j_gene: TRBJ2-7; CDR3nt: TGCGCCAGCAAGGGGGTAGGGTCCGAGCAGTACTTC; CDR3aa: CASKGVGSEQYF
d_gene: TRBD2; v_gene: TRBV9; abundance: -; j_gene: TRBJ2-1; CDR3nt: TGTGCCAGCAGCACTAGCGGGACTCGCTCCTACAATGAGCAGTTCTTC; CDR3aa: CASSTSGTRSYNEQFF
d_gene: TRBD1; v_gene: TRBV4-2; abundance: -; j_gene: TRBJ2-7; CDR3nt: TGTGCCAGCAGCCTAAGGACAGGCGAGAGCTCCTACGAGCAGTACTTC; CDR3aa: CASSLRTGESSYEQYF
d_gene: -; v_gene: TRBV27; abundance: -; j_gene: TRBJ1-1; CDR3nt: TGTGCCAGATTAGAGCCCATGGGCACTGAAGCTTTCTTT; CDR3aa: CARLEPMGTEAFF
d_gene: -; v_gene: TRBV11-3; abundance: -; j_gene: TRBJ2-5; CDR3nt: TGTGCCAGCAGCCCTCCAGGGGTGGAGACCCAGTACTTC; CDR3aa: CASSPPGVETQYF
d_gene: TRBD1; v_gene: TRBV5-6; abundance: -; j_gene: TRBJ1-1; CDR3nt: TGTGCCAGCAGCCCCTTCGCCGGACAGGGGAACACTGAAGCTTTCTTT; CDR3aa: CASSPFAGQGNTEAFF
d_gene: TRBD1; v_gene: TRBV7-2; abundance: -; j_gene: TRBJ2-7; CDR3nt: TGTGCCAGCAGCTTAGTTGGGACAGGGGTATCAACCGCCTACGAGCAGTACTTC; CDR3aa: CASSLVGTGVSTAYEQYF
d_gene: -; v_gene: TRBV5-1; abundance: -; j_gene: TRBJ2-1; CDR3nt: TGCGCCAGCAGCTTAAACAGGATCTCCTACAATGAGCAGTTCTTC; CDR3aa: CASSLNRISYNEQFF
d_gene: TRBD1; v_gene: TRBV28; abundance: -; j_gene: TRBJ2-6; CDR3nt: TGTGCCAGCAGTTTATCGGGACAGCTCTCTGGGGCCAACGTCCTGACTTTC; CDR3aa: CASSLSGQLSGANVLTF
d_gene: TRBD2; v_gene: TRBV5-1; abundance: -; j_gene: TRBJ2-7; CDR3nt: TGCGCCAGCAAGTACCTAGCGGGAGTCGTAGGAGTTTACGAGCAGTACTTC; CDR3aa: CASKYLAGVVGVYEQYF
d_gene: TRBD2; v_gene: TRBV4-2; abundance: -; j_gene: TRBJ2-7; CDR3nt: TGTGCCAGCAGCCAAGAAGCGAGCGGGAAATCCTACGAGCAGTACTTC; CDR3aa: CASSQEASGKSYEQYF
d_gene: TRBD2; v_gene: TRBV5-6; abundance: -; j_gene: TRBJ2-3; CDR3nt: TGTGCCAGCAGCACTAGCGGGAGGGCCCTGACAGATACGCAGTATTTT; CDR3aa: CASSTSGRALTDTQYF
d_gene: TRBD1; v_gene: TRBV4-1; abundance: -; j_gene: TRBJ1-4; CDR3nt: TGCGCCAGCAGGTTACGGACAGGGCCTAATGAAAAACTGTTTTTT; CDR3aa: CASRLRTGPNEKLFF
d_gene: -; v_gene: TRBV27; abundance: -; j_gene: TRBJ2-5; CDR3nt: TGTGCCAGCAGTCCATCCTACGGAGAACGCCTGGAGACCCAGTACTTC; CDR3aa: CASSPSYGERLETQYF
d_gene: TRBD2; v_gene: TRBV9; abundance: -; j_gene: TRBJ2-5; CDR3nt: TGTGCCAGCAGCGTAGAGGGTTTGGGACTAGCAGAGACCCAGTACTTC; CDR3aa: CASSVEGLGLAETQYF
d_gene: TRBD2; v_gene: TRBV4-3; abundance: few; j_gene: TRBJ2-2; CDR3nt: TGCGCCAGCAGCCCCGGGACTAGCGGGAGGGAGCACACCGGGGAGCTGTTTTTT; CDR3aa: CASSPGTSGREHTGELFF
d_gene: -; v_gene: TRBV4-2; abundance: -; j_gene: TRBJ2-6; CDR3nt: TGTGCCAGCAGCCAACCAGGGACTGGGGCCAACGTCCTGACTTTC; CDR3aa: CASSQPGTGANVLTF
d_gene: -; v_gene: TRBV4-3; abundance: -; j_gene: TRBJ2-6; CDR3nt: TGCGCCAGCAGCCAAGAACAGGGCTCTGGGGCCAACGTCCTGACTTTC; CDR3aa: CASSQEQGSGANVLTF
d_gene: -; v_gene: TRBV5-5; abundance: -; j_gene: TRBJ2-3; CDR3nt: TGTGCCAGCAGCTTCTATCTTGGTTCGAGACAGCGCACAGATACGCAGTATTTT; CDR3aa: CASSFYLGSRQRTDTQYF